The 6 T cell receptor beta chains reported below all come from one sample, sequenced in a study of OX40 agonist ivuxolimab in advanced cancers. Repertoires were generated with immunoSEQ multiplex PCR, while TCRdb's copy carries only in-frame clones and drops some. The sample contains 50,000 to 65,000 clones, roughly four fifths of which appear only once. The sequencing here drew on CD4+ or CD8+ T cells sorted from blood, taken in a trial of the OX40 agonist ivuxolimab. Source of these receptors: an adult with an advanced solid tumor such as melanoma, head and neck, liver or kidney cancer.

This clone has only a few counts. This chain joins TRBV7-6 and TRBJ1-4; 9 nucleotides match TRBD1. The CDR3 is made up of 15 amino acids. CDR1 is SGHVS, CDR2 FNYEAQ, per germline. V gave up 1 base and J gave up 5 bases; unmatched junction bases: 2. CDR3 DNA: TGTGCCAGCAGCTTAGAGGGACAGGGCAATGAAAAACTGTTTTTT. This codes for CASSLEGQGNEKLFF.

The chain links TRBV7-9 to TRBJ1-2, with 7 bases that match TRBD1. This CDR3 comprises 13 residues. The germline gives CDR1 SEHNR, CDR2 FQNEAQ (reference sequence). J lost 8 bases, V lost 5 bases, and 8 bases had no gene match. CDR3 nucleotide sequence: TGTGCCAGCAGCCCGACAGGGACCATCGGCTACACCTTC. Protein sequence: CASSPTGTIGYTF.

The genes are TRBV5-4 and TRBJ2-7; tentatively, D is TRBD1 (5 bases). Germline CDR1 and CDR2: SGHNT and YYREEE (reference sequence). The CDR3 consists of 12 residues. Trimming left V 4 bases short and J 6 bases short, with 11 bases between. The CDR3 DNA sequence: TGTGCCAGCAGCCTGGACATCAGCGAGCAGTACTTC. This encodes CASSLDISEQYF.

The V call is TRBV27, the J call TRBJ1-6; weak D call: TRBD1 (5 bases). Germline CDR1 reads MNHEY; CDR2 reads SMNVEV (reference sequence). With 5 bases removed from V and 10 bases from J, the gap between germline ends came to 18 bases. The CDR3 sequence is 15 residues long. Here the CDR3 DNA reads TGTGCCAGCAGTCCGGGGACCCAACCGGGGTCACCCCTCCACTTT. It encodes CASSPGTQPGSPLHF.

CDR3 in amino acids: CASSPPGGGYNEQFF. The CDR3 DNA reads TGTGCCAGCTCACCGCCCGGCGGGGGATACAATGAGCAGTTCTTC. The chain has TRBV18 and TRBJ2-1, with 7 bases matching TRBD2. Germline CDR1 and CDR2: KGHSH and LQKENI. V lost 3 bases to trimming and J lost 4 bases; unmatched junction nucleotides: 6. The CDR3 spans 15 residues.

This clone was seen a few times. The chain is built from TRBV19 and TRBJ1-5; D is perhaps TRBD1 (5 bases). CDR3 length equals 14 residues. From germline, CDR1 is LNHDA and CDR2 SQIVND (reference sequence). V gave up 7 bases and J gave up 5 bases, with 15 bases separating them. In DNA form, the CDR3 reads TGTGCCAGTACAGGTGGCCAGGGTGATCAGCCCCAGCATTTT. This gives the protein CASTGGQGDQPQHF. Supplemented by reference TRBV19 and TRBJ1-5, the full variable domain reads DGGITQSPKYLFRKEGQNVTLSCEQNLNHDAMYWYRQDPGQGLRLIYYSQIVNDFQKGDIAEGYSVSREKKESFPLTVTSAQKNPTAFYLCASTGGQGDQPQHFGDGTRLSIL.